This TCR beta chain was identified during a study of blood T cell repertoires in COVID-19. The overall study: Sample material is recorded as cDNA or gDNA derived from T cells, B-cell-depleted T cells, or PBMCs.

Trimming left V 6 bases short and J 1 base short, with 13 bases between. Per germline, CDR1 SGHKS and CDR2 YYEKEE (reference sequence). CDR3 length: 14 residues. Some clones are missing from TCRdb's copy, which holds only in-frame ones; the method was immunoSEQ multiplex PCR. The sample has nearly 80,000 clones; approximately 82% are singletons. This clone was observed once. The sequenced sample consisted of peripheral blood. The source is a woman aged 70-85 years with acute or convalescent COVID-19. The rearrangement links TRBV5-5 to TRBJ1-1; D is perhaps TRBD1 (5 bases). The CDR3 coding sequence is TGTGCCAGCACCCCGGGGGAAGCGAACACTGAAGCTTTCTTT. The encoded protein is CASTPGEANTEAFF.